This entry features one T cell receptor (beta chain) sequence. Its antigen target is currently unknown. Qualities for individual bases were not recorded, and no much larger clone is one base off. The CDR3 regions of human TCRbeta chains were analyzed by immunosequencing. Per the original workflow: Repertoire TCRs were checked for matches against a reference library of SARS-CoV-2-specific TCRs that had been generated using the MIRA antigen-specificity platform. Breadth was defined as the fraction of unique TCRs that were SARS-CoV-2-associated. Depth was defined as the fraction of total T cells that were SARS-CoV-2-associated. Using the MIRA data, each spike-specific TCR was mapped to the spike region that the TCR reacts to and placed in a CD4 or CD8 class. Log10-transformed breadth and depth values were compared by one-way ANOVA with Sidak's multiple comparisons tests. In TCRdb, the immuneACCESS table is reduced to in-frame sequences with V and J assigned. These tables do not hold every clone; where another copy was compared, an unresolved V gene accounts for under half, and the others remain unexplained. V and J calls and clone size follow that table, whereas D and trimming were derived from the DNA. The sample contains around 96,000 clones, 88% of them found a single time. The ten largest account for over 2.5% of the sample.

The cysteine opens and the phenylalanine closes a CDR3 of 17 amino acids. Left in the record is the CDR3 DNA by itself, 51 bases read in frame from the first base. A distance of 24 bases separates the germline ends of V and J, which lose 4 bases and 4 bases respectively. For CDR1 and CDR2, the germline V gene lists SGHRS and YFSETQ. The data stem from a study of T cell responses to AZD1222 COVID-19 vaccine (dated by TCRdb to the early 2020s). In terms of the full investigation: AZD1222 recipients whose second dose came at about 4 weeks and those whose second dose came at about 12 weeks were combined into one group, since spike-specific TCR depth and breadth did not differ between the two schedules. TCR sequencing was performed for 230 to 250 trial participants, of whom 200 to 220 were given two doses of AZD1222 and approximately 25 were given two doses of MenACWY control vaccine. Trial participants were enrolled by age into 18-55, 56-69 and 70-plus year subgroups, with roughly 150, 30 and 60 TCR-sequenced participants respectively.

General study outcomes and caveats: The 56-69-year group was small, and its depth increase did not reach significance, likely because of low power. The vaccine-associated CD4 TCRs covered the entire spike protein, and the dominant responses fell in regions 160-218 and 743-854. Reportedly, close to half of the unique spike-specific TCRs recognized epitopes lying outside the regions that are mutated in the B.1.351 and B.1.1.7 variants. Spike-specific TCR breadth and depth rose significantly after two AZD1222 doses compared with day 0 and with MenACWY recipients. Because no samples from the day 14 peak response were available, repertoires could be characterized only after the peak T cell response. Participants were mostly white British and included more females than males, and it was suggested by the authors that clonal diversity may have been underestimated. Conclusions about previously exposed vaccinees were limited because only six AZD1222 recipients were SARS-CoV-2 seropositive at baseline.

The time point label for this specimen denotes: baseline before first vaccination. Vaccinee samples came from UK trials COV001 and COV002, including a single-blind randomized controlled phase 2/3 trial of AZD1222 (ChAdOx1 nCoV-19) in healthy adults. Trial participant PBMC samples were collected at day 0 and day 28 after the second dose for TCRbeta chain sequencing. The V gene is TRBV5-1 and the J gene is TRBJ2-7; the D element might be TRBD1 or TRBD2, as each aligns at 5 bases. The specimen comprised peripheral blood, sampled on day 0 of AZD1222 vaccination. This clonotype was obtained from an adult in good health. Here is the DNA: TGCGCCAGCAGCCACTACTCGGACGGGGCCAGGAGGTACGAGCAGTACTTC. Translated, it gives CASSHYSDGARRYEQYF.